One T cell receptor (beta chain) is described in this entry. The antigen is undetermined. V dropped 6 bases and J dropped 1 base, with 10 bases sitting between them. Germline V lookup: CDR1 MNHNY, CDR2 SVGAGI (reference sequence). The CDR3 sequence is 14 residues long. Some clones are missing from TCRdb's copy, which holds only in-frame ones; the method was immunoSEQ multiplex PCR. The table records about 44,000 clones, 95% to 96% of them present only once. This entry belongs to a study of Tregs in tolerant kidney transplant recipients. Study-wide background: A roughly three-day belatacept mixed lymphocyte reaction, sometimes plus 5-day graft donor restimulation, preceded CD4+CD25+CD127- sorting. Recipient cells were told from donor cells by antibody staining. Notes on the study in general: The small number of patients limits these findings pending further validation. Expanding Tregs on activated donor B cells appeared to best identify donor-specific TCRbeta clones.

V is TRBV6-6 and J is TRBJ2-1; no firm D call. The TCR originated in a human donor in good health. Sequencing was performed on Tregs from blood cultured with allogeneic cells. The CDR3 DNA follows: TGTGCCAGCAGAGGCTCAGATTCCTACAATGAGCAGTTCTTC. Translation: CASRGSDSYNEQFF.